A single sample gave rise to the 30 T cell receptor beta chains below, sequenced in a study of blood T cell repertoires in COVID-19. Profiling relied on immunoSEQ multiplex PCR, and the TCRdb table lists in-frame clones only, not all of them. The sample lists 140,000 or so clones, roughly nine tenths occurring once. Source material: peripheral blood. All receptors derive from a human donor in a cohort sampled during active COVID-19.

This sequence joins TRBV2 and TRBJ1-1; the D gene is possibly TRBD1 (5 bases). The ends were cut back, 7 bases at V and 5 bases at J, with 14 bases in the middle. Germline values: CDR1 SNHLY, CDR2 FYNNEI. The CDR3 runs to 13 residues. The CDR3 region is CASTQRGRTEAFF. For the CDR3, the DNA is TGTGCCAGCACCCAAAGGGGTAGGACTGAAGCTTTCTTT.

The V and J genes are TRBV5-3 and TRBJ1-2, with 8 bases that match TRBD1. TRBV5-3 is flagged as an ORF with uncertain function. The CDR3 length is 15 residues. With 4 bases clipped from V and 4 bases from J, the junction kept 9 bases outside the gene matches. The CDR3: CARSPGQGTCYGYTF. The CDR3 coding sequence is TGTGCCAGAAGCCCCGGACAGGGTACTTGCTATGGCTACACCTTC.

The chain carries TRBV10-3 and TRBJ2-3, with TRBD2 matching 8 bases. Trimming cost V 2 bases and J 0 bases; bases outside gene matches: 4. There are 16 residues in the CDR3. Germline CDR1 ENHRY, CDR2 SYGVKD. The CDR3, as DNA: TGTGCCATCAGTGAGCGGGGGGGCGGAAGCACAGATACGCAGTATTTT. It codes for CAISERGGGSTDTQYF.

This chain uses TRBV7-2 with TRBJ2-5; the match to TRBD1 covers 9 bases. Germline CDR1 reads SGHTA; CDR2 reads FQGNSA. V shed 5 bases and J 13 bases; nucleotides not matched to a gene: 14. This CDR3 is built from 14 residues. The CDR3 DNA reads TGTGCCAGCAGCCTGGAGAGGACAGGGGCTCGCCCGTACTTC. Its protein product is CASSLERTGARPYF.

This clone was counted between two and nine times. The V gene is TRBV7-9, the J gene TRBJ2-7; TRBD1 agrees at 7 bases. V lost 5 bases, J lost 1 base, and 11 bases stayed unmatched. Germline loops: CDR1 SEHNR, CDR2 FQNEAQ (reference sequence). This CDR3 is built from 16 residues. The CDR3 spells CASSHIVTGFSYEQYF. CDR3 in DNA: TGTGCCAGCAGCCATATCGTGACAGGGTTTTCCTACGAGCAGTACTTC.

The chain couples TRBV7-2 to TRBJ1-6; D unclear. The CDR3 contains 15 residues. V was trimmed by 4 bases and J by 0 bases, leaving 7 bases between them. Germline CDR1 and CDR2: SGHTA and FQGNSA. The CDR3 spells CASSWESSYNSPLHF. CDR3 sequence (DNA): TGTGCCAGCAGCTGGGAGAGCTCCTATAATTCACCCCTCCACTTT.

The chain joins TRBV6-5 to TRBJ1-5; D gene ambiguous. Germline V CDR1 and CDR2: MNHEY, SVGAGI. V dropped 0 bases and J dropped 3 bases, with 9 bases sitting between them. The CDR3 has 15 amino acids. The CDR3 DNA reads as TGTGCCAGCAGTTACTCGAGCCCGATCAATCAGCCCCAGCATTTT. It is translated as CASSYSSPINQPQHF.

The CDR3 region is CASSGDGPDRGDQPQHF. The CDR3 bases are TGTGCCAGCAGCGGAGATGGTCCAGACAGGGGGGACCAGCCCCAGCATTTT. J is TRBJ1-5 and V is TRBV9; 9 nucleotides line up with TRBD1. J lost 7 bases, V lost 3 bases, and 14 bases had no gene match. In germline, CDR1 is SGDLS, CDR2 YYNGEE. This CDR3 spans 17 amino acids.

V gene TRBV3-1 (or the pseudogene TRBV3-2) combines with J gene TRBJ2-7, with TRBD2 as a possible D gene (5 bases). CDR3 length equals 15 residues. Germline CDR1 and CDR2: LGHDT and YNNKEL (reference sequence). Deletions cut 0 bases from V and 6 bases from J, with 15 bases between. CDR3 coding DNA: TGTGCCAGCAGCCAAGATTCGGGGATTGGATCCGAGCAGTACTTC. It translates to CASSQDSGIGSEQYF.

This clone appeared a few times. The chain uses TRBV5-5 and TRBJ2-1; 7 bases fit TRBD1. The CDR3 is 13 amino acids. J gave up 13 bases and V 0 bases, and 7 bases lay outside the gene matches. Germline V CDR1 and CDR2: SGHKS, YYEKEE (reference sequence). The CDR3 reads CASSLATGAFQFF. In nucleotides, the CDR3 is TGTGCCAGCAGCTTGGCTACAGGGGCTTTTCAGTTCTTC.

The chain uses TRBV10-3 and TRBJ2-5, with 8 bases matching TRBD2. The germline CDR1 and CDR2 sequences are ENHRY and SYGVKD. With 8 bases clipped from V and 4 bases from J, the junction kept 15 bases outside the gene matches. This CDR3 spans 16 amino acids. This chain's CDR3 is CAIPRRGGRYLETQYF. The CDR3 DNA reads TGTGCCATCCCCCGCCGGGGGGGCCGATACCTAGAGACCCAGTACTTC.

Here the CDR3 reads CASSPTQDSYEQYF. CDR3 DNA: TGTGCCAGCTCGCCCACACAGGACTCCTACGAGCAGTACTTC. The chain uses TRBV18 and TRBJ2-7; possible D gene TRBD1, 5 bases. The germline V gene encodes CDR1 KGHSH and CDR2 LQKENI. V gave up 6 bases and J gave up 0 bases, with 12 bases separating them. The CDR3 covers 14 residues.

The CDR3 nucleotides read TGTGCCAGCAGCGGTTGGGACAGGGGGAACACTGAAGCTTTCTTT. Translation: CASSGWDRGNTEAFF. The rearrangement joins TRBV7-9 to TRBJ1-1; 10 bases are shared with TRBD1. This CDR3 spans 15 amino acids. CDR1 SEHNR and CDR2 FQNEAQ come from the germline V gene (reference sequence). V shed 5 bases and J 1 base; nucleotides not matched to a gene: 4.

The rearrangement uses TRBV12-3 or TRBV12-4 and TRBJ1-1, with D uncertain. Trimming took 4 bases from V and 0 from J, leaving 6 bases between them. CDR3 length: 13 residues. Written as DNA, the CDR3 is TGTGCCAGCAGTTCCCACATGAACACTGAAGCTTTCTTT. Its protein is CASSSHMNTEAFF.

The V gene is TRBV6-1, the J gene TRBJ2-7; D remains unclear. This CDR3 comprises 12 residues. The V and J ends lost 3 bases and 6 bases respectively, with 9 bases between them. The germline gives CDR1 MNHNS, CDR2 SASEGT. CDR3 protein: CASSEVFSEQYF. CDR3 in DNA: TGTGCCAGCAGTGAGGTCTTCAGCGAGCAGTACTTC.

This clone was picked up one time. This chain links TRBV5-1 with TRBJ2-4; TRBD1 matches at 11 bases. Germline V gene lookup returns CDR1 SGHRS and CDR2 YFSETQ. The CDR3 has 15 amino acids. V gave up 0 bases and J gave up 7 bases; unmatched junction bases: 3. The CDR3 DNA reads TGCGCCAGCAGCTTGGGCGGGACAGGGGGGAACATTCAGTACTTC. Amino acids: CASSLGGTGGNIQYF.

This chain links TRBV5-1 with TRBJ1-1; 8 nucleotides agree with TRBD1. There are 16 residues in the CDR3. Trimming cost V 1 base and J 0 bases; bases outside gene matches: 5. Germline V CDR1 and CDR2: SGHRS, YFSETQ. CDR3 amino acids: CASSLSSDRVNTEAFF. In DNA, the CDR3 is TGCGCCAGCAGCTTGAGTTCGGACAGGGTGAACACTGAAGCTTTCTTT.

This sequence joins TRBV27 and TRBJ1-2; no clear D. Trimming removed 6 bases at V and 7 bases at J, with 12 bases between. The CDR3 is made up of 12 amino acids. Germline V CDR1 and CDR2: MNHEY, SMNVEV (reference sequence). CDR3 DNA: TGTGCCAGCAGCAGTACCGTTACTGGCTACACCTTC. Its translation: CASSSTVTGYTF.

CDR3 in DNA: TGCAGCGTTAACGGACTAGCGGGGGGGCGAGAGACCCAGTACTTC. Encoded protein: CSVNGLAGGRETQYF. The chain recombines TRBV29-1 with TRBJ2-5; TRBD2 agrees at 15 bases. J lost 4 bases, V lost 5 bases, and 5 bases had no gene match. There are 15 residues in the CDR3. Germline V gene data show CDR1 as SQVTM and CDR2 as ANQGSEA. Looking up the rest from reference TRBV29-1 and TRBJ2-5 gives the full variable domain: SAVISQKPSRDICQRGTSLTIQCQVDSQVTMMFWYRQQPGQSLTLIATANQGSEATYESGFVIDKFPISRPNLTFSTLTVSNMSPEDSSIYLCSVNGLAGGRETQYFGPGTRLLVL.

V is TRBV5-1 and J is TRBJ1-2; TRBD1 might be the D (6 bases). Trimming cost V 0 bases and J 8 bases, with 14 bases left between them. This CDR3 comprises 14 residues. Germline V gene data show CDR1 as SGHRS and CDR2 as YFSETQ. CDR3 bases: TGCGCCAGCAGCTTGGCGGCAGGGGCTGACGGCTACACCTTC. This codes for CASSLAAGADGYTF.

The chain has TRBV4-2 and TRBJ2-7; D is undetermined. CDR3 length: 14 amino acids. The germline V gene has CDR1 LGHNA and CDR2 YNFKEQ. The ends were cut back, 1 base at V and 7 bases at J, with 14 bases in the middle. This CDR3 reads CASSQVLGLREQYF. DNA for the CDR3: TGTGCCAGCAGCCAAGTGCTCGGTCTACGAGAGCAGTACTTC.

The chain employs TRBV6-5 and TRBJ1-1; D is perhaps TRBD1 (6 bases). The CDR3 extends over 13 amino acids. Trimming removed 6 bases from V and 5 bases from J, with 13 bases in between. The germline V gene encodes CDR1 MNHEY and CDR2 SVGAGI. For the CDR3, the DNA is TGTGCCAGCAGGAGGGGGTTAGAAACTGAAGCTTTCTTT. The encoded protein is CASRRGLETEAFF.

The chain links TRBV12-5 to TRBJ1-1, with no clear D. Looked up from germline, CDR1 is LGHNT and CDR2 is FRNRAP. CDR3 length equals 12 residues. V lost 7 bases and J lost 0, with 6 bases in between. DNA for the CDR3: TGTGCTAGTGCACTTATGAACACTGAAGCTTTCTTT. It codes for CASALMNTEAFF.

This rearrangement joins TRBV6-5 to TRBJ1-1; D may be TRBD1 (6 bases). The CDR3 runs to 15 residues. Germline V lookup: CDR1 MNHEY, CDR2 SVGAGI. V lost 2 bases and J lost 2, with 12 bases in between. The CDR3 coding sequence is TGTGCCAGCAGTTACATCCAAGGGGGTAACACTGAAGCTTTCTTT. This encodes CASSYIQGGNTEAFF.

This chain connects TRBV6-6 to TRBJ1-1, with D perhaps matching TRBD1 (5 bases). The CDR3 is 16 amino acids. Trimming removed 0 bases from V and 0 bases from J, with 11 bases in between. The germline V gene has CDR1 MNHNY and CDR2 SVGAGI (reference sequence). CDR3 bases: TGTGCCAGCAGTTACTCGTTAGGGGCGATGAACACTGAAGCTTTCTTT. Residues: CASSYSLGAMNTEAFF.

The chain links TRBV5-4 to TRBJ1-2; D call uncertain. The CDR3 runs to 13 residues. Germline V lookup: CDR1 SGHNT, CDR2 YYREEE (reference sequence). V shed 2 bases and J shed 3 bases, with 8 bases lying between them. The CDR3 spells CASSFLRDYGYTF. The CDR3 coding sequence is TGTGCCAGCAGCTTTTTGAGGGACTATGGCTACACCTTC.

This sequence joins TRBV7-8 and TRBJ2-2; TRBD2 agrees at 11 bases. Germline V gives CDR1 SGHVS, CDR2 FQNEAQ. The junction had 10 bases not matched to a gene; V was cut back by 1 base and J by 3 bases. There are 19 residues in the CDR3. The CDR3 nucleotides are TGTGCCAGCAGCTTAGAGGCTAGCGGGGGGCTCGCGGACACCGGGGAGCTGTTTTTT. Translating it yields CASSLEASGGLADTGELFF.

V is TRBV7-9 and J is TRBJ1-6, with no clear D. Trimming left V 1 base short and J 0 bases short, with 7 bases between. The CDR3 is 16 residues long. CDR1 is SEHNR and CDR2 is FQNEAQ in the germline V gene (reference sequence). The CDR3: CASSLGHSSYNSPLHF. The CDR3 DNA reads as TGTGCCAGCAGCTTAGGACACAGCTCCTATAATTCACCCCTCCACTTT. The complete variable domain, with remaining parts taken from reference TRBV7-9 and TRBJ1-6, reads DTGVSQNPRHKITKRGQNVTFRCDPISEHNRLYWYRQTLGQGPEFLTYFQNEAQLEKSRLLSDRFSAERPKGSFSTLEIQRTEQGDSAMYLCASSLGHSSYNSPLHFGNGTRLTVT.

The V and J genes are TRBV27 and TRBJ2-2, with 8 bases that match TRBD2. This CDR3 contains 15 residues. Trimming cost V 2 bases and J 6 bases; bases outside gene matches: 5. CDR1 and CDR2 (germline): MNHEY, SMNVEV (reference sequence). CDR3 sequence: CASSLGSGGPGELFF. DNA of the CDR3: TGTGCCAGCAGTTTAGGGTCGGGGGGGCCCGGGGAGCTGTTTTTT.

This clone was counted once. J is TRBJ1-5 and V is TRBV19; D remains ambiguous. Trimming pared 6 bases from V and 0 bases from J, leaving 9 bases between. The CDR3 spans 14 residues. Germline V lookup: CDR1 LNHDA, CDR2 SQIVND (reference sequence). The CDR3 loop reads CASRRIDSNQPQHF. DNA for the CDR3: TGTGCCAGTAGGAGGATAGATAGCAATCAGCCCCAGCATTTT. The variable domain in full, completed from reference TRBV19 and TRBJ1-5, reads DGGITQSPKYLFRKEGQNVTLSCEQNLNHDAMYWYRQDPGQGLRLIYYSQIVNDFQKGDIAEGYSVSREKKESFPLTVTSAQKNPTAFYLCASRRIDSNQPQHFGDGTRLSIL.